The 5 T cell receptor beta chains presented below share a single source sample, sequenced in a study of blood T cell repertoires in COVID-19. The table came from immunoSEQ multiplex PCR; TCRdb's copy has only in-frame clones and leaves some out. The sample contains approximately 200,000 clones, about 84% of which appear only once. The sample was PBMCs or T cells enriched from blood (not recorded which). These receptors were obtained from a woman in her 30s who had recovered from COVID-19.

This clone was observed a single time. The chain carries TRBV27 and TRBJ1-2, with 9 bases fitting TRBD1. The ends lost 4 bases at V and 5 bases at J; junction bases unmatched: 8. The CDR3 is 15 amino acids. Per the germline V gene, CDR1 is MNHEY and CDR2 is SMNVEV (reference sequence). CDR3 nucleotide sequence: TGTGCCAGCAGTTGGGACAGGGATGGTGGATATGGCTACACCTTC. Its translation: CASSWDRDGGYGYTF.

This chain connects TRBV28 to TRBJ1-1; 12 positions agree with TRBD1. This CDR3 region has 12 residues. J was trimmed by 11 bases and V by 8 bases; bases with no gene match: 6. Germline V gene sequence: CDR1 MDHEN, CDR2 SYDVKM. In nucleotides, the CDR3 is TGTGCCAGCGGGACAGGGGGCCGGCGGGCTTTCTTT. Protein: CASGTGGRRAFF.

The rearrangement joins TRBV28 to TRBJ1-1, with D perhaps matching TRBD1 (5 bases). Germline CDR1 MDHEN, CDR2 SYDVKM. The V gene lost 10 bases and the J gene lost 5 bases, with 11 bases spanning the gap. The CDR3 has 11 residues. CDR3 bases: TGTGCCACCACGGGGGGAACTGAAGCTTTCTTT. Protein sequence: CATTGGTEAFF.

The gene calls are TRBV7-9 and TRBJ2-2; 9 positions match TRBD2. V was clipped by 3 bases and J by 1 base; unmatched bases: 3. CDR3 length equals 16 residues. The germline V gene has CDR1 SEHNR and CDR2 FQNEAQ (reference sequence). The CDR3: CASSFPLAGNTGELFF. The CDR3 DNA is TGTGCCAGCAGCTTCCCACTAGCGGGGAACACCGGGGAGCTGTTTTTT.

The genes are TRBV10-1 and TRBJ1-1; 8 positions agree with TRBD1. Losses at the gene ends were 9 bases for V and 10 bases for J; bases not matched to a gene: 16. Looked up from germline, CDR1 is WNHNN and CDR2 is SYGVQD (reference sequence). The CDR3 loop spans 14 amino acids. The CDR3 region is CARPPPRDDRGAFF. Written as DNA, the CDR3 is TGCGCCAGGCCTCCGCCCAGGGATGACAGGGGAGCTTTCTTT.